This T cell receptor beta chain is from a study of type 1 and type 2 diabetes patients. No donor had another autoimmune disease or recent infection within four weeks. The PCR template was genomic DNA. A primer set of 30 forward and 13 reverse primers amplified the CDR3. TCRdb recomputed calls from the multiplex PCR reads with MiXCR, one row per CDR3 protein. The profile shows 270,000 or so distinct CDR3 sequences, more than 45% of them singletons. In its sample, this clonotype was seen a few times. This CDR3 comprises 15 residues. Germline CDR1 reads KGHDR; CDR2 reads SFDVKD. Trimming took 7 bases from V and 3 from J, leaving 16 bases between them.

This TCR came from a man younger than 30 with type 2 diabetes. The sequenced sample consisted of peripheral blood mononuclear cells (PBMCs). The genes are TRBV24-1 and TRBJ2-3; tentatively, D is TRBD2 (5 bases). For the CDR3, the DNA is TGTGCCACCAGCGACATAGCGACACATACAGATACGCAGTATTTT. Amino acid sequence: CATSDIATHTDTQYF.